The entry below gives a single T cell receptor beta chain sequence along with its context. The sample originates from a study of blood T cell repertoires in COVID-19. Authors' analysis steps: Estimation of nucleated cell counts was performed using reference gene primer amplification. Sequencing used immunoSEQ multiplex PCR; TCRdb keeps in-frame clones, though not all of them. That table is the source of V, J and clone size, and D and trimming were worked out from the DNA. The data contain around 370,000 clones, almost 90% of them singletons. V shed 1 base and J 4 bases; nucleotides not matched to a gene: 4. The CDR3 length is 15 residues. The germline CDR1 and CDR2 sequences are SGHTA and FQGTGA.

J is TRBJ1-3 and V is TRBV7-3; TRBD1 matches at 7 bases. Sequencing was done on a sample of peripheral blood. The sequence came from a man between 18 and 29 years old with active or convalescent COVID-19. The CDR3 loop is CASSLRGQYGNTIYF. The CDR3 nucleotides are TGTGCCAGCAGCTTAAGGGGACAGTACGGAAACACCATATATTTT.